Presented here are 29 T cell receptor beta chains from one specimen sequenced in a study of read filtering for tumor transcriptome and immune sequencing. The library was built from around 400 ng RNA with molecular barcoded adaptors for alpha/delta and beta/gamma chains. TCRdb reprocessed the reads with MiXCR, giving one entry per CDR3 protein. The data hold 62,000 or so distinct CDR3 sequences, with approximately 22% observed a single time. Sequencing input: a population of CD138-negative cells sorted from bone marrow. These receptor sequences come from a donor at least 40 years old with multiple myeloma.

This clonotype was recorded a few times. Here the CDR3 DNA reads TGTGCCAGCAGTCCGGGCTCAGTGCTGAACACTGAAGCTTTCTTT. Translation: CASSPGSVLNTEAFF. The chain combines TRBV3-1 with TRBJ1-1; D not resolved. The CDR3 is 15 residues long. The germline V gene encodes CDR1 LGHDT and CDR2 YNNKEL (reference sequence). V was pared by 6 bases and J by 0 bases, with 14 bases between.

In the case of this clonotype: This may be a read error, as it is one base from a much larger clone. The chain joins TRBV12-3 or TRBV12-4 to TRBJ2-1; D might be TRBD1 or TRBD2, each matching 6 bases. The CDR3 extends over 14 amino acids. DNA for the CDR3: TGTGCCAGCAGTTTAGGGGGGGCCTACAATGAGCTGTTCTTC. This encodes CASSLGGAYNELFF.

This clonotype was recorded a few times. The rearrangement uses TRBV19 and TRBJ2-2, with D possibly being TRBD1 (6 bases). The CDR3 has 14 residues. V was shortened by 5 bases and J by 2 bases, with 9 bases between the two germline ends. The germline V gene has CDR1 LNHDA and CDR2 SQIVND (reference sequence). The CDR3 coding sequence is TGTGCCAGTAGTTTGGACAGAAACACCGGGGAGCTGTTTTTT. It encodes CASSLDRNTGELFF.

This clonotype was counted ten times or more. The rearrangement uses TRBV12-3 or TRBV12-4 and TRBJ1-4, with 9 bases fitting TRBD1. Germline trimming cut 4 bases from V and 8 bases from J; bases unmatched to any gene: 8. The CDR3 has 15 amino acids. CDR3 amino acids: CASSSSQGAGEKLFF. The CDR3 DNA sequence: TGTGCCAGCAGTTCTTCACAGGGGGCAGGAGAAAAACTGTTTTTT.

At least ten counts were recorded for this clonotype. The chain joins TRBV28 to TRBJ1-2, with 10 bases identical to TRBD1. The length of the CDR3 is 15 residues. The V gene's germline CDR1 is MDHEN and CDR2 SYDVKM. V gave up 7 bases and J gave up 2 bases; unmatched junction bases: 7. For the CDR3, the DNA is TGTGCCAGCACCTTCCAGACAGGGGGCAACTATGGCTACACCTTC. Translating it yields CASTFQTGGNYGYTF.

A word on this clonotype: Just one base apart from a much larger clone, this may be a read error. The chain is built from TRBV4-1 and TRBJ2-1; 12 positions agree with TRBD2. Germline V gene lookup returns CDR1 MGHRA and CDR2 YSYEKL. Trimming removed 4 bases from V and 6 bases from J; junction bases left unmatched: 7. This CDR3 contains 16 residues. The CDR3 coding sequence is TGCGCCAGCAGCCGGGTGGAGACTAGCGGGAGCAATGAGCAGTTCTTC. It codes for CASSRVETSGSNEQFF.

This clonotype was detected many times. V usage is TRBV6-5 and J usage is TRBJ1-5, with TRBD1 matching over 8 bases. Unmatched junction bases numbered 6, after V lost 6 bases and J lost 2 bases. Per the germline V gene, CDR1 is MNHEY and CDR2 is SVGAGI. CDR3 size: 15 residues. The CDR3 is CASRPLQGGNQPQHF. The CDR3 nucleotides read TGTGCCAGCAGACCTTTACAGGGGGGCAATCAGCCCCAGCATTTT.

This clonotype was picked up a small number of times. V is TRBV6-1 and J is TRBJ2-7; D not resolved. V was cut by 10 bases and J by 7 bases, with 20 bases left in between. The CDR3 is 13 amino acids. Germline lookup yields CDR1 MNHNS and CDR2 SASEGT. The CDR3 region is CATRLEYGWEQYF. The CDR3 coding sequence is TGTGCCACTCGGCTAGAGTATGGATGGGAGCAGTACTTC.

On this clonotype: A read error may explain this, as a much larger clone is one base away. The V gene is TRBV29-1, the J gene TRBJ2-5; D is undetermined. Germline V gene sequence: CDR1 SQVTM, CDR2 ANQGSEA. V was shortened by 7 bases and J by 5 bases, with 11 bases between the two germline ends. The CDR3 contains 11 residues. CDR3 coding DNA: TGCAGCGCAAACAGTTACGAGACCCAGTACTTC. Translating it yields CSANSYETQYF.

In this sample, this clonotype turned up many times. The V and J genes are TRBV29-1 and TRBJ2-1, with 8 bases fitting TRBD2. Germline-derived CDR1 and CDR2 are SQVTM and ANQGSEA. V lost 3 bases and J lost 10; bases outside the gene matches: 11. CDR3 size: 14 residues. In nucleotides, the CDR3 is TGCAGCGTTGAGAGCGGGAGTCCTTCCGTAGAGCAGTTCTTC. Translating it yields CSVESGSPSVEQFF.

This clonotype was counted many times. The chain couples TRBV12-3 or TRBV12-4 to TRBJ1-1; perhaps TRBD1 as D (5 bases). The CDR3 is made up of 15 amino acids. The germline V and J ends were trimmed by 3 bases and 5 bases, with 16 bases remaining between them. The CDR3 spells CASSFGEGWGTEAFF. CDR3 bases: TGTGCCAGCAGTTTTGGCGAAGGGTGGGGGACTGAAGCTTTCTTT.

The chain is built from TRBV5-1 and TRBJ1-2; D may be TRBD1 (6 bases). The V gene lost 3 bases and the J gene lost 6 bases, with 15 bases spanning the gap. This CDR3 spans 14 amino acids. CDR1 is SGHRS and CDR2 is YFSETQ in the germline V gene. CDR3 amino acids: CASSWPTGFDGYTF. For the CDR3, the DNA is TGCGCCAGCAGCTGGCCGACAGGATTCGATGGCTACACCTTC.

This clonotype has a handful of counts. Here the CDR3 DNA reads TGTGCCAGCAGGGACAGGGGTAATGAGCAGTTCTTC. Translation: CASRDRGNEQFF. This chain links TRBV12-3 or TRBV12-4 with TRBJ2-1, with 9 bases lining up with TRBD1. With 6 bases clipped from V and 7 bases from J, the junction kept 1 base outside the gene matches. This CDR3 is 12 amino acids long.

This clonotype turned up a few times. DNA of the CDR3: TGTGCCAGCAGCTTCGATCTAGCGAGCACAGATACGCAGTATTTT. Translating gives CASSFDLASTDTQYF. J is TRBJ2-3 and V is TRBV7-9; a possible D gene is TRBD2 (6 bases). The CDR3 runs to 15 residues. Germline values: CDR1 SEHNR, CDR2 FQNEAQ (reference sequence). Trimming removed 3 bases from V and 0 bases from J, with 10 bases in between.

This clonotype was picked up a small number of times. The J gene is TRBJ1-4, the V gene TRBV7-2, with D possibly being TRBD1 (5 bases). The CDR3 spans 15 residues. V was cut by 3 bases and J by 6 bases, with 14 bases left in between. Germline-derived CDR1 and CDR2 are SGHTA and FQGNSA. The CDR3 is CASSLEGLGYEKLFF. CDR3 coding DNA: TGTGCCAGCAGCTTGGAGGGGCTCGGCTATGAAAAACTGTTTTTT.

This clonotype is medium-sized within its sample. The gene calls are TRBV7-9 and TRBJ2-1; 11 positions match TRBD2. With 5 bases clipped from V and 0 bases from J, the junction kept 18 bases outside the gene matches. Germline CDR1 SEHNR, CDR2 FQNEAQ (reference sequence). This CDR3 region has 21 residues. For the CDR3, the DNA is TGTGCCAGCAGCCCCCCCCCCGGGACTAGCGGCTCAACTACCTCCTACAATGAGCAGTTCTTC. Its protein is CASSPPPGTSGSTTSYNEQFF.

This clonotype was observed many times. CDR3 protein: CSVEMRLAVSTDTQYF. The DNA for the CDR3 is TGCAGCGTTGAAATGAGACTAGCGGTTAGCACAGATACGCAGTATTTT. The chain is built from TRBV29-1 and TRBJ2-3, with 9 positions matching TRBD2. Per germline, CDR1 SQVTM and CDR2 ANQGSEA. This CDR3 is built from 16 residues. Germline trimming cut 2 bases from V and 0 bases from J; bases unmatched to any gene: 6.

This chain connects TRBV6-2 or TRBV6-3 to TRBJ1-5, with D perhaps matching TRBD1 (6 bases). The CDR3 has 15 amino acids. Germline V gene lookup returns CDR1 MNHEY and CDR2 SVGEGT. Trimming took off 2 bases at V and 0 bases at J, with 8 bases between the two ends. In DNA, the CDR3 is TGTGCCAGCAGTTACGACAGGCATAGCAATCAGCCCCAGCATTTT. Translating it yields CASSYDRHSNQPQHF.

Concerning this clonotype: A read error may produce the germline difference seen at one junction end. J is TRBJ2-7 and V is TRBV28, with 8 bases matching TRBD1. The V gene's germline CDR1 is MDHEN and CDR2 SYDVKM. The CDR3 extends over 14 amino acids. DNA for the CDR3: TGTGCCAGCAGTTCTTTGGCAGGGGGCTACGGGCAGTACTTC. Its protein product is CASSSLAGGYGQYF.

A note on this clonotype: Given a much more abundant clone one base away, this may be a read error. The CDR3 sequence is CASSPGQTPQETQYF. For the CDR3, the DNA is TGCGCCAGCAGCCCAGGACAGACCCCACAAGAGACCCAGTACTTC. This chain connects TRBV5-1 to TRBJ2-5; the D gene is possibly TRBD1 (6 bases). V lost 4 bases and J 2 bases, leaving 15 bases between the germline ends. CDR1 SGHRS and CDR2 YFSETQ come from the germline V gene. This CDR3 has 15 residues. The full variable domain, its missing parts supplied by reference TRBV5-1 and TRBJ2-5, is KAGVTQTPRYLIKTRGQQVTLSCSPISGHRSVSWYQQTPGQGLQFLFEYFSETQRNKGNFPGRFSGRQFSNSRSEMNVSTLELGDSALYLCASSPGQTPQETQYFGPGTRLLVL.

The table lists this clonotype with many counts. The DNA for the CDR3 is TGTGCCAGCAGTTCCCCCAGCGGGGGTGATAATGAGCAGTTCTTC. Encoded protein: CASSSPSGGDNEQFF. The J gene is TRBJ2-1, the V gene TRBV28; 8 bases are shared with TRBD2. Trimming cost V 4 bases and J 7 bases; bases outside gene matches: 9. Germline V CDR1 and CDR2: MDHEN, SYDVKM. The CDR3 totals 15 residues.

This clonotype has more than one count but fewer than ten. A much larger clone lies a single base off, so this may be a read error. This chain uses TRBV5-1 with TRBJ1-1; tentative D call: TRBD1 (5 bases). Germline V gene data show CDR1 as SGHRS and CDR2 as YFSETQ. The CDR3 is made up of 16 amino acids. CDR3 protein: CAGSALPGRQNTEAFF. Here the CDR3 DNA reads TGCGCCGGCAGCGCCTTACCGGGACGGCAGAACACTGAAGCTTTCTTT.

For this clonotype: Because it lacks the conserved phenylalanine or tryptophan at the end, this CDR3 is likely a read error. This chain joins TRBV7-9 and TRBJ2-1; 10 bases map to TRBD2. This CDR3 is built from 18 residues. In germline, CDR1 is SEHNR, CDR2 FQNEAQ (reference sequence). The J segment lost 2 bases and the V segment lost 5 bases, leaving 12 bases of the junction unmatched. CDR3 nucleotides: TGTGCCAGCAGCACCGGTCCAGCGGGAGGGGTCACCTACAATGAGCAGTTCCTC. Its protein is CASSTGPAGGVTYNEQFL.

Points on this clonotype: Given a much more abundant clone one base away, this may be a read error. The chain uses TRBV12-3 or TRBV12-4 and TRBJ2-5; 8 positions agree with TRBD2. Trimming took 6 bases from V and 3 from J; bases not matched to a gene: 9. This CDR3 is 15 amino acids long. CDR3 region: CASSHRGAGEETQYF. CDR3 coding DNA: TGTGCCAGCAGCCACCGGGGAGCGGGGGAAGAGACCCAGTACTTC.

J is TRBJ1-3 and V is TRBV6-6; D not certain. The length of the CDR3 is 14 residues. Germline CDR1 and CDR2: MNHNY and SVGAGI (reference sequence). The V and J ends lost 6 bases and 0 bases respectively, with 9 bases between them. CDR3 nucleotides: TGTGCCAGCAGCGGACTGAGCTCTGGAAACACCATATATTTT. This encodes CASSGLSSGNTIYF.

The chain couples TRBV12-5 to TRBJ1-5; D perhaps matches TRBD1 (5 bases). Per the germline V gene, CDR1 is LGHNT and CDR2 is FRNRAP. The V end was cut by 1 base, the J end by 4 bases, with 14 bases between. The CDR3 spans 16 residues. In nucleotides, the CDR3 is TGTGCTAGTGGTTTGGCAGGGACGGGGCTTAATCAGCCCCAGCATTTT. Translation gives CASGLAGTGLNQPQHF.

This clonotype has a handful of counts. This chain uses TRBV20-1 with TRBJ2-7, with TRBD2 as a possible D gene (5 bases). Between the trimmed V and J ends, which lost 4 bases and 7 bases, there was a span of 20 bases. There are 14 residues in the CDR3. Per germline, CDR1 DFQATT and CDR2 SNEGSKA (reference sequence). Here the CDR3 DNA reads TGCAGTGCTATCCTGACCGGCATACGGGGAGAGCAGTACTTC. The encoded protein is CSAILTGIRGEQYF.

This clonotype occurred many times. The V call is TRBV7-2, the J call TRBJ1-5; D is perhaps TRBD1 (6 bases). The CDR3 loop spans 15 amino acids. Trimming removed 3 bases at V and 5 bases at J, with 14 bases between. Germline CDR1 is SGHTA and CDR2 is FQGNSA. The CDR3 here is CASSFTGTTYQPQHF. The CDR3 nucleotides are TGTGCCAGCAGCTTCACAGGGACCACATATCAGCCCCAGCATTTT.

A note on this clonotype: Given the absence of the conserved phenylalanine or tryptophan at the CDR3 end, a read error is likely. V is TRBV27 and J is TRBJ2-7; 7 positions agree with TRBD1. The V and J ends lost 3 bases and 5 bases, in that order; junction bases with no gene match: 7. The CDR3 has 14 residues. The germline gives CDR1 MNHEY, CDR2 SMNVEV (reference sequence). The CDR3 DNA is TGTGCCAGCAGTTTGACAGGGCGGCCCCACGAGCAGTACTCC. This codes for CASSLTGRPHEQYS.